This entry features one T cell receptor (beta chain) sequence. Antigen unknown. The sample is drawn from a study of PD-1 blockade in classical Hodgkin lymphoma. Background on the study: Treatment was intravenous nivolumab, 3 mg/kg every 2 weeks, until progression. General study findings and limits: Nivolumab initiation under 1 year post-ASCT meant exclusion. TCR diversity rose significantly by C4D1 in CD4+ but not CD8+ cells.

Sequencing was performed with immunoSEQ multiplex PCR; in TCRdb, only in-frame clones are kept and a portion is missing. The table lists about 98,000 clones, roughly 92% of them singletons. Germline lookup yields CDR1 SGHVS and CDR2 FQNEAQ. The trim removed 0 bases at V and 3 bases at J, leaving 5 bases unmatched. CDR3 length equals 16 residues. Each patient relapsed following autologous stem cell transplantation, and prior brentuximab vedotin exposure differed. Under best response, outcomes were complete response, partial response or progressive disease. The sequencing here drew on peripheral blood mononuclear cells (PBMCs), taken at baseline. This sequence joins TRBV7-8 and TRBJ2-1; 7 positions match TRBD1. This clonotype originated in a human donor with classical Hodgkin lymphoma. CDR3 region: CASSLAQGVVYNEQFF. CDR3 sequence (DNA): TGTGCCAGCAGCTTAGCGCAGGGGGTTGTCTACAATGAGCAGTTCTTC. Full variable domain (rest looked up from reference TRBV7-8 and TRBJ2-1): GAGVSQSPRYKVAKRGQDVALRCDPISGHVSLFWYQQALGQGPEFLTYFQNEAQLDKSGLPSDRFFAERPEGSVSTLKIQRTQQEDSAVYLCASSLAQGVVYNEQFFGPGTRLTVL.